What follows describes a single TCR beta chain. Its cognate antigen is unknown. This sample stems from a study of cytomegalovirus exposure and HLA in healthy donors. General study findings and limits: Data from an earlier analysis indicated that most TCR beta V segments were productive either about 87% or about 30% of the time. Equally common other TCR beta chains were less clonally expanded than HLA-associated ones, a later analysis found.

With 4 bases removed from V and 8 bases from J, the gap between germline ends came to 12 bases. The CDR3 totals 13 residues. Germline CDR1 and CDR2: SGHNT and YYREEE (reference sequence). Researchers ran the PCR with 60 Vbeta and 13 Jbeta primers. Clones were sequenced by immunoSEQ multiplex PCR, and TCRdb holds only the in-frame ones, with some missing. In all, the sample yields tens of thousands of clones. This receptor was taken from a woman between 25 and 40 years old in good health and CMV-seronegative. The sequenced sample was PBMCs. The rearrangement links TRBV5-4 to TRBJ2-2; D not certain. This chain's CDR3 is CASSNTLAGELFF. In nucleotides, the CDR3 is TGTGCCAGCAGCAACACCTTGGCTGGGGAGCTGTTTTTT. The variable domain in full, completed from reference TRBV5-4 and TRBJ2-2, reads ETGVTQSPTHLIKTRGQQVTLRCSSQSGHNTVSWYQQALGQGPQFIFQYYREEENGRGNFPPRFSGLQFPNYSSELNVNALELDDSALYLCASSNTLAGELFFGEGSRLTVL.